The sequence of this T cell receptor (beta chain) was determined in a study of cytomegalovirus exposure and HLA in healthy donors (TCRdb year 2017). General notes on the study: An earlier analysis of approximately 640 of the donors reported 250 to 300 Gb of sequence data and around 110 million unique TCR beta sequences from 150 million to 200 million T cells. Roughly 300 gigabases of sequencing data and around 87 million unique TCR sequences were included in an early release covering about 700 HLA-typed donors. A later analysis re-examined previously published TCR beta repertoires from more than 550 donors and added high-resolution HLA genotyping to investigate patterns of TCR occurrence. All discovery cohort repertoires had been generated on a single sequencing platform. The T cell repertoires of 700 or so subjects were profiled by immunosequencing and related to cytomegalovirus serostatus. Typing coverage varied by locus: roughly 620-640 donors for A, B, C, DRB1 and DQB1; some 520 for DQA1; 606 for DPA1; approximately 490 for DPB1. Among about 360 genotyped donors of the cohort, an average of approximately 240,000 unique TCR beta nucleotide sequences were sequenced per donor, about a sixth of them non-productive. A later genetic analysis used genome-wide SNP genotypes for about 60% of the roughly 700 donors, treating that subset as a discovery cohort. Besides the first cohort of more than 650 subjects, a separate validation cohort made up of some 110 different subjects was used. The study aimed to test whether signatures of past pathogen exposure could be identified by cataloging public T cell receptors. The genetic ancestry cluster associated with self-reported Caucasian donors included over 65% of the roughly 360 genotyped donors. The study combined high-throughput TCR immunosequencing, statistical association of individual TCRs with disease status, and machine learning to predict cytomegalovirus infection status. To decide whether each TCR beta V gene segment behaved as functional or pseudogenic, an earlier analysis of some 600 of the donors relied on high-throughput TCR beta sequencing. Donor age, sex, ethnicity and CMV serostatus were collected together with the repertoire data. Rather than using new phenotypic data, the later analysis identified candidate immune exposures from TCR beta sequences and from how often those sequences occurred across donors. HLA typing covered class I and class II loci at four-digit resolution. Roughly 5 DR-DQ haplotypes were handled as single units for association and clustering, since linkage in the cohort was strong.

In total, approximately 690 healthy bone marrow donors made up the cohort. Cohort members were all nominally healthy when sampled, although unrecorded immune exposures were likely present. The donor was CMV seropositive and was included in the group of approximately 300 seropositive cohort members. A peripheral blood sample was collected from each donor, and TCR beta sequencing was performed on peripheral blood mononuclear cells. Genomic DNA extraction from the blood cell samples was performed with the Qiagen DNeasy Blood Extraction Kit. Here is what the overall study found, with its caveats: Immune exposure information for the cohort was limited to CMV serostatus. The authors suggested that the approach could potentially be extended to other disease states and immunological phenotypes. Because some donors lacked HLA typing at each locus, the association tests relied only on the typed subset. Strong co-occurrence of HLA alleles, especially DR and DQ, made assigning TCR associations to individual alleles difficult. In a later analysis, HLA-associated TCR beta chains showed more clonal expansion and lower generation probabilities than non-associated chains that were equally common. Three of the identified cytomegalovirus-associated TCR beta chains were confirmed in vitro to be specific for cytomegalovirus antigens. A later analysis found that TCR association rates varied across HLA loci, with DRB1 alleles showing the most associated TCRs and HLA-C alleles the fewest. Compared with the approximately 700-donor mean, donors in an Asian-associated ancestry cluster had fewer N-insertions in productive TCRs, according to a later genetic analysis. Correlated functional status among segregating V segments might be attributable to linkage disequilibrium, but an unknown experimental factor could not be ruled out. Most TCR sequences were seen in very few donors, while some public TCRs were found in many individuals. Only TCR beta chains were sequenced in this cohort, and the absence of alpha or paired-chain data limited detectable features. In an earlier analysis of a few hundred of the donors, most TCR beta V segments were observed in productive rearrangements about 87% or about 30% of the time, broadly matching IMGT annotations. In a later analysis, several top co-occurrence clusters were reported to appear linked to parvovirus B19, influenza, CMV and Epstein-Barr virus. According to a later analysis, most CMV-associated TCR beta chains appeared to be HLA-restricted, and the HLA associations seemed to be driven largely by CMV exposure. A later analysis associated about 16,000 TCR beta sequences with specific HLA alleles at a false discovery rate of 0.05. A further reported finding was that TCR beta sequences accurately predicted the HLA-A and HLA-B alleles for most subjects in the first cohort. The study gave a list of under 200 TCR beta chains associated with cytomegalovirus. A cluster of highly shared sequence variants was judged likely to be a technical artifact of the sequencing pipeline. Because counts were too low, more than 15 rarely observed V segments, including chromosome 9 orphons, were excluded from the earlier analysis of around 590 of the donors. The classifier was reported to diagnose cytomegalovirus status with high specificity and sensitivity in both the original cohort and the validation cohort. Roughly uniform sequencing depth across donors was assumed in presence/absence analyses, although this assumption may not hold. In a later genetic analysis, a missense DCLRE1C variant was associated with V-gene and J-gene trimming of TCR beta chains, and the association was replicated in an independent cohort.

The method behind the library was the immunoSEQ multiplex PCR assay. A mixture of 60 forward primers for TCR Vbeta segments and 13 reverse primers for TCR Jbeta segments was used in the multiplex PCR. The CDR3 region of rearranged TCR beta genes was amplified from genomic DNA by a multiplex PCR assay. The Illumina HiSeq System was used to sequence the amplified TCR beta libraries as 87-base-pair reads. In the source study's methods: A later analysis counted about 80 million unique TCR beta chains across the roughly 700 repertoires, and some 11 million of these chains were shared by at least two donors. To remove PCR and sequencing errors, raw reads were error-corrected and collapsed into unique sequences using a nearest-neighbor algorithm that merged closely related sequences. To assign V, D and J gene segments, CDR3 sequences were aligned to IMGT reference sequences. Each retained sequence needed at least a six-nucleotide match to both a V gene segment and a J gene segment. A rearrangement counted as productive if the CDR3 had no stop codons and remained in frame with V and J, and every other rearrangement counted as non-productive. Following IMGT convention, CDR3 was defined as the stretch from the second conserved V-encoded cysteine to the conserved J-encoded phenylalanine. The earlier analysis of approximately 590 of the donors excluded any sequence lacking an unambiguous match to a single V gene segment. An earlier analysis of several hundred of the donors called V segments functional above 56.7% productive rearrangements and segregating when the between-donor standard deviation exceeded 5%. To diagnose cytomegalovirus status from the catalog of TCR beta chain sequences, a statistical classification framework was built. In a later analysis, V and J genes were assigned by comparing TCR nucleotide sequences against IMGT/GENE-DB human TR gene sequences. A later analysis assigned CDR3 sequences and most-parsimonious VDJ recombination scenarios with the TCRdist pipeline. In a later analysis, each TCR beta chain was defined by its CDR3 amino acid sequence together with its V-gene family, and reads lacking a unique V-gene family were excluded. A later analysis removed 592 highly shared, low-generation-probability nucleotide sequences to deal with suspected cross-contamination and a sequencing artifact. For each public chain, a later analysis derived a clonal expansion index from normalized ranks of inferred template counts within each repertoire. In a later analysis, generation probabilities were computed with a VDJ recombination model fitted to out-of-frame rearrangements, and the resulting probabilities were checked against IGoR. In a later analysis, hypergeometric tests were used to score TCR-TCR, TCR-HLA and TCR-CMV co-occurrence, with a repertoire-size bias correction applied to TCR pairs. A later analysis estimated false discovery rates by permuting HLA or CMV assignments 20 times. In a later analysis, co-occurring TCRs were grouped using DBSCAN, and TCRdist sequence similarity was added for clustering within HLA-allele-positive subsets. Repertoires with fewer than 30,000 or more than 120,000 public chains were left out of co-occurrence clustering, as were four to six repertoires with anomalous nucleotide sharing. TCRdb took over this immuneACCESS table, retaining in-frame rearrangements with V and J assigned. Such tables are incomplete; in checked studies, under half of the missing clones stem from an unresolved V gene, and the remainder is unexplained. The DNA gave D and trimming, while V, J and clone size come from that table. This sample lists 110,000 to 150,000 clones; about four fifths were detected once. The top ten clonotypes cover about 2.2% of the sample.

Regarding this clone: The antigen it recognizes is unknown. Base qualities are missing; no much larger clone stands one base away.

The source is a woman younger than 35 in good health and CMV-seropositive. The sequenced sample consisted of PBMCs.

The DNA is TGTGCCAGCAGCTTGGGTCGACTAGCGGGGGGGAATGAGCAGTTCTTC. Translated, it reads CASSLGRLAGGNEQFF. Rearrangement joined TRBV5-4 to TRBJ2-1, with 14 bases matching TRBD2. Sequences SGHNT (CDR1) and YYREEE (CDR2) are obtained from the germline V gene (reference sequence). V is cut back by 0 bases and J by 7 bases, with 3 bases in the junction unmatched. The cysteine opens and the phenylalanine closes a CDR3 of 16 amino acids. Only the CDR3 portion is preserved as DNA: 48 bases, with reading frame beginning at the first base.